Below are 9 T cell receptor beta chains sequenced from a single sample in a study of regulatory T cells in long-lasting Graves disease. Time point of the sample: persistent/refractory GD, antithyroid drugs over 5 years with positive TRAb. Extracted RNA from PBMCs served as the source of the TCR library. CDR3 regions were amplified by Arm-PCR using iRepertoire HTBI primers to build TCR beta libraries. Each CDR3 protein is one row after TCRdb ran MiXCR on the multiplex PCR reads. The data contain roughly 500,000 distinct CDR3 sequences, 20% to 25% of them seen just once; the ten biggest clones take up over 10%. Sequenced material: peripheral blood mononuclear cells (PBMCs), taken when the disease was refractory, from a patient treated with antithyroid drugs. Receptors originate from a female donor with Graves disease.

Notes on this clonotype: The junction departs from germline at one end; a sequencing error may be responsible. The CDR3 region is CASSLQGDGYAF. For the CDR3, the DNA is TGTGCCAGCAGTTTACAGGGCGATGGCTACGCCTTC. The V gene is TRBV12-3 or TRBV12-4, the J gene TRBJ1-2; D may be TRBD1 (5 bases). The CDR3 covers 12 residues.

This clonotype was picked up a small number of times. The chain recombines TRBV7-2 with TRBJ2-1; 7 bases map to TRBD2. Germline values: CDR1 SGHTA, CDR2 FQGNSA. The CDR3 sequence is 14 residues long. The J segment lost 3 bases and the V segment lost 9 bases, leaving 8 bases of the junction unmatched. CDR3 in amino acids: CASQGGRNYNEQFF. CDR3 DNA: TGTGCCAGTCAGGGAGGGAGGAACTACAATGAGCAGTTCTTC. The full variable domain, completed using reference TRBV7-2 and TRBJ2-1, is GAGVSQSPSNKVTEKGKDVELRCDPISGHTALYWYRQSLGQGLEFLIYFQGNSAPDKSGLPSDRFSAERTGGSVSTLTIQRTQQEDSAVYLCASQGGRNYNEQFFGPGTRLTVL.

The CDR3: CASSSTGWDTEAFF. CDR3 DNA sequence: TGTGCCAGCAGTTCAACAGGGTGGGACACTGAAGCTTTCTTT. V is TRBV6-5 and J is TRBJ1-1; weak D call: TRBD1 (6 bases). CDR3 size: 14 residues. Germline CDR1 reads MNHEY; CDR2 reads SVGAGI. The V gene lost 4 bases and the J gene lost 3 bases, with 12 bases spanning the gap.

Ten or more counts support this clonotype. CDR3 in DNA: TGTGCCAGCAGTTACTCGACTGGGACGCCCACTGAAGCTTTCTTT. Residues: CASSYSTGTPTEAFF. This chain links TRBV6-2 or TRBV6-3 with TRBJ1-1, with D tentatively TRBD1 (5 bases). The CDR3 is 15 amino acids. Germline values: CDR1 MNHEY, CDR2 SVGEGT. V was trimmed by 0 bases and J by 4 bases, leaving 12 bases between them.

This chain connects TRBV19 to TRBJ1-3; possibly TRBD1 for D (6 bases). This CDR3 comprises 15 residues. Germline CDR1 is LNHDA and CDR2 is SQIVND (reference sequence). Trimming cost V 3 bases and J 8 bases, with 17 bases left between them. The CDR3 DNA reads as TGTGCCAGTAGTATCCGGACAGACCCCATTTACACCATATATTTT. It specifies CASSIRTDPIYTIYF.

This clonotype was counted ten times or more. V gene TRBV28 combines with J gene TRBJ2-7, with a tentative D call TRBD2 (6 bases). Trimming pared 2 bases from V and 0 bases from J, leaving 14 bases between. CDR3 length: 16 residues. Germline assignment: CDR1 MDHEN and CDR2 SYDVKM. This chain's CDR3 is CASSLTGLRSSYEQYF. The CDR3 DNA is TGTGCCAGCAGTTTAACGGGACTCAGGAGCTCCTACGAGCAGTACTTC.

This clonotype has a count of ten or more. The V call is TRBV7-3, the J call TRBJ1-2; D is uncertain. V was trimmed by 1 base and J by 7 bases, leaving 13 bases between them. Looked up from germline, CDR1 is SGHTA and CDR2 is FQGTGA. The CDR3 runs 14 residues. The CDR3 bases are TGTGCCAGCAGCTTAAGGGCGTCCAAGGGTGGCTACACCTTC. Translation: CASSLRASKGGYTF.

This clonotype showed up many times. This rearrangement joins TRBV28 to TRBJ1-2, with a tentative D call TRBD1 (6 bases). Germline CDR1 is MDHEN and CDR2 is SYDVKM. Trimming took off 2 bases at V and 2 bases at J, with 15 bases between the two ends. The CDR3 spans 16 residues. DNA for the CDR3: TGTGCCAGCAGTTTAGAGGGGGGGAGTGGGAACTATGGCTACACCTTC. This translates into CASSLEGGSGNYGYTF.

This clonotype was detected only a few times. The chain recombines TRBV27 with TRBJ1-5, with D perhaps matching TRBD1 (6 bases). Germline assignment: CDR1 MNHEY and CDR2 SMNVEV (reference sequence). V was pared by 5 bases and J by 11 bases, with 13 bases between. There are 12 residues in the CDR3. DNA for the CDR3: TGTGCCAGCAGTCCAGTCCAGGGGACCCAGCATTTT. This sequence encodes CASSPVQGTQHF.